The 10 T cell receptor beta chains in this list originate from one sample, sequenced in a study of T cell responses to AZD1222 COVID-19 vaccine. Here immunoSEQ multiplex PCR was the method, and the copy in TCRdb shows in-frame clones only, minus some. The sample carries some 140,000 clones, approximately 87% recorded once. The material sequenced was peripheral blood, taken on day 0 of MenACWY control vaccination. The receptor source for this set is an adult in good health.

In this sample, this clone turned up a few times. The V gene is TRBV29-1, the J gene TRBJ2-1, with D perhaps given as TRBD1 or TRBD2 (6 bases each). The germline CDR1 and CDR2 sequences are SQVTM and ANQGSEA. CDR3 length: 14 residues. Deletions cut 4 bases from V and 8 bases from J, with 18 bases between. CDR3 coding DNA: TGCAGCGTTGGGGGGGCGCAAATGTGGGATGAGCAGTTCTTC. It encodes CSVGGAQMWDEQFF.

This chain links TRBV5-8 with TRBJ1-5; D gene unclear. This CDR3 spans 14 amino acids. Per germline, CDR1 SGHTS and CDR2 YDEGEE. The V gene lost 4 bases and the J gene lost 3 bases, with 11 bases spanning the gap. The CDR3 DNA sequence: TGTGCCAGCAGCCCTAGTCCTAACAATCAGCCCCAGCATTTT. It codes for CASSPSPNNQPQHF.

A single count supports this clone. V is TRBV7-8 and J is TRBJ2-3; 7 bases match TRBD2. V was clipped by 3 bases and J by 4 bases; unmatched bases: 10. The CDR3 has 16 residues. Germline CDR1 SGHVS, CDR2 FQNEAQ. CDR3 in DNA: TGTGCCAGCAGCTTCATCGCGGGGGAGCTCCCAGATACGCAGTATTTT. It is translated as CASSFIAGELPDTQYF.

The rearrangement links TRBV6-5 to TRBJ1-6, with no clear D. Germline CDR1 MNHEY, CDR2 SVGAGI. CDR3 length equals 14 residues. CDR3 loop: CAEKTIYGNSPLHF. The CDR3 DNA reads as TGTGCGGAAAAAACTATCTATGGTAATTCACCCCTCCACTTT.

The chain joins TRBV28 to TRBJ1-2; D remains ambiguous. This CDR3 has 13 amino acids. V was cut by 5 bases and J by 0 bases, with 7 bases left in between. Germline V gene data show CDR1 as MDHEN and CDR2 as SYDVKM. CDR3 bases: TGTGCCAGCAGTGGACCGTCTAACTATGGCTACACCTTC. Its protein is CASSGPSNYGYTF.

This clone was recorded a few times. This sequence joins TRBV9 and TRBJ2-3; possibly TRBD2 for D (5 bases). Germline CDR1 is SGDLS and CDR2 is YYNGEE. Trimming stripped 3 bases from V and 5 bases from J, with 13 bases between. The CDR3 sequence is 14 residues long. The CDR3 sequence is CASSDSGFEDTQYF. CDR3 bases: TGTGCCAGCAGCGACAGCGGTTTTGAAGATACGCAGTATTTT. The entire variable domain, with the rest obtained from reference TRBV9 and TRBJ2-3, is as follows: DSGVTQTPKHLITATGQRVTLRCSPRSGDLSVYWYQQSLDQGLQFLIQYYNGEERAKGNILERFSAQQFPDLHSELNLSSLELGDSALYFCASSDSGFEDTQYFGPGTRLTVL.

The CDR3 DNA reads TGTGCCAGCAGCCGCACGTACACCGGGGAGCTGTTTTTT. It encodes CASSRTYTGELFF. This chain uses TRBV3-1 (or the pseudogene TRBV3-2) with TRBJ2-2; no clear D gene. The CDR3 is 13 amino acids. Looked up from germline, CDR1 is LGHDT and CDR2 is YNNKEL (reference sequence). Trimming took off 4 bases at V and 3 bases at J, with 6 bases between the two ends.

The chain is built from TRBV6-1 and TRBJ2-7, with 7 bases matching TRBD2. J was trimmed by 3 bases and V by 3 bases; bases with no gene match: 5. CDR3 length: 14 amino acids. The V gene's germline CDR1 is MNHNS and CDR2 SASEGT. The CDR3 DNA is TGTGCCAGCAGTGACAGACTAGCCAGCTACGAGCAGTACTTC. Encoded protein: CASSDRLASYEQYF.

This clone appeared a single time. J is TRBJ2-3 and V is TRBV2; 10 nucleotides agree with TRBD1. The length of the CDR3 is 13 residues. The V gene's germline CDR1 is SNHLY and CDR2 FYNNEI. The V segment lost 9 bases and the J segment 1 base; nucleotides outside the gene matches: 1. CDR3 sequence (DNA): TGTGCCAGGACAGGGGGCCGCACAGATACGCAGTATTTT. It translates to CARTGGRTDTQYF. Based on the CDR3 plus reference TRBV2 and TRBJ2-3, the full variable domain is EPEVTQTPSHQVTQMGQEVILRCVPISNHLYFYWYRQILGQKVEFLVSFYNNEISEKSEIFDDQFSVERPDGSNFTLKIRSTKLEDSAMYFCARTGGRTDTQYFGPGTRLTVL.

V usage is TRBV19 and J usage is TRBJ2-2; 8 positions agree with TRBD2. With 3 bases clipped from V and 5 bases from J, the junction kept 5 bases outside the gene matches. The germline V gene encodes CDR1 LNHDA and CDR2 SQIVND (reference sequence). The CDR3 has 15 residues. The CDR3 nucleotides are TGTGCCAGTAGTATTCGCGGGAGGTTGACCGGGGAGCTGTTTTTT. Protein sequence: CASSIRGRLTGELFF.